The clone carrying this T cell receptor (beta chain) was detected once. Taking about 18-32 mg of unsorted bulk tissue, the authors co-extracted RNA and DNA. A primer in the constant region served to generate TCR beta cDNA from roughly 550 ng of total RNA. Libraries for TCR beta were built through three nested multiplex PCR rounds, which together made up a slightly modified ARM-PCR procedure. It was with TRBV1-TRBV30 forward primers and a C-beta reverse primer that the first two PCR rounds were run, at 10 to 11 cycles each. TCRdb itself ran the multiplex PCR reads through MiXCR, one entry per CDR3 protein. The data hold 90,000 to 150,000 distinct CDR3 sequences, with approximately 71% observed a single time. Germline CDR1 and CDR2: MDHEN and SYDVKM. The CDR3 extends over 11 amino acids. V was cut by 5 bases and J by 12 bases, with 13 bases left in between. This entry belongs to a study of tumor-infiltrating lymphocytes in primary liver carcinoma. Across the study: Yields of productive TCRbeta reads ranged from roughly 3.5 to 7.5 million per sample and were similar across tissue types.

The receptor comes from a woman aged 60 to 75 with primary liver carcinoma and hepatitis B virus infection. The chain couples TRBV28 to TRBJ1-1, with D hard to call. Input material: tumor-adjacent normal liver tissue. CDR3 nucleotide sequence: TGTGCCAGCAGTGCCCAGGAAAGGACTTTCTTT. This translates into CASSAQERTFF.